This entry lists 2 T cell receptor beta chains sequenced from one sample in a study of identical twins' blood T cells. MiXCR, run by TCRdb on the 5' RACE reads, gives a single entry per CDR3 protein. The data show 400,000 or so distinct CDR3 sequences, more than 25% seen once. The sample taken for sequencing was PBMCs. Receptors originate from a woman aged 18 to 55 in good health.

This chain connects TRBV27 to TRBJ2-5; 9 bases fit TRBD1. The ends lost 5 bases at V and 2 bases at J; junction bases unmatched: 6. Germline-derived CDR1 and CDR2 are MNHEY and SMNVEV (reference sequence). The CDR3 loop spans 15 amino acids. The CDR3 loop reads CASSVGQGLQETQYF. DNA for the CDR3: TGTGCCAGCAGTGTAGGACAGGGGTTACAAGAGACCCAGTACTTC.

This clonotype was recorded a few times. The chain joins TRBV5-1 to TRBJ1-1; D gene uncertain. Germline loops: CDR1 SGHRS, CDR2 YFSETQ. The CDR3 is 15 amino acids. Trimming took off 4 bases at V and 0 bases at J, with 13 bases between the two ends. The CDR3: CASSTTQMMNTEAFF. Here the CDR3 DNA reads TGCGCCAGCAGCACCACACAGATGATGAACACTGAAGCTTTCTTT. The full variable domain, completed using reference TRBV5-1 and TRBJ1-1, is KAGVTQTPRYLIKTRGQQVTLSCSPISGHRSVSWYQQTPGQGLQFLFEYFSETQRNKGNFPGRFSGRQFSNSRSEMNVSTLELGDSALYLCASSTTQMMNTEAFFGQGTRLTVV.